The rows below give T cell receptor beta chains drawn from one sample of a study. TCRdb reprocessed the 5' RACE reads via MiXCR and lists one record per CDR3 protein. The sample has about 61,000 distinct CDR3 sequences, 30% seen once; the top ten hold about 2.3%. The sequenced sample was tumor-infiltrating naive CD4+ T cells sorted from the breast tumor. The receptors were sampled from a female donor with breast cancer. CDR3s include the opening cysteine and the closing phenylalanine or tryptophan. Clone size appears in some rows only: once, few, many, or a class for an expanded clone.

- | TRBV9 | CASSVVSGGGSPLHF
- | TRBV4-1 | CASSQAGPTSGTDTQYF
few | TRBV5-1 | CASSPSRNQETQYF
few | TRBV20-1 | CSASAGTSGRENNEQFF
few | TRBV3-1 | CASSQEWGTNQPQHF
- | TRBV7-3 | CASSLTSLAGDSEQFF
many | TRBV4-2 | CASSQDWNPYEQYF
many | TRBV5-1 | CASRRQAGSTDTQYF
- | TRBV12-3/TRBV12-4 | CASSLRQVGLTDTQYF
- | TRBV4-2 | CASSQDPGTDTQYF
- | TRBV6-5 | CASSSAYSSYNEQFF
many | TRBV7-9 | CASSRPETEAFF
few | TRBV29-1 | CSSGGGTGELFF
- | TRBV27 | CASSLRGTGINTEAFF
few | TRBV20-1 | CSASQSSGRNDEQFF
many | TRBV6-1 | CASTSGGWDTQYF
many | TRBV6-2/TRBV6-3 | CASSAAGGNNEQFF
- | TRBV7-2 | CASSNHRGGNTIYF
few | TRBV6-6 | CASQGPSGNTIYF
- | TRBV3-1 | CASSQIGTSGYNEQFF
- | TRBV5-6 | CASSPGGALNEQYF
- | TRBV7-9 | CASSLSGGGEQPQHF
- | TRBV20-1 | CSASGELAGVLGEQFF
- | TRBV5-1 | CASSLSLIGQAEAFF
- | TRBV20-1 | CSARSALQETQYF
- | TRBV7-9 | CASGSRLDSLGDTQYF
- | TRBV7-2 | CASSPVREGGSGYTF
few | TRBV7-3 | CASSLPGQGPYNEQFF
- | TRBV6-5 | CASTGLAGTYEQYF
many | TRBV10-3 | CAISDPTGTGSHYGYTF
few | TRBV5-1 | CASSPGLAGEGEQFF
- | TRBV24-1 | CATSDIEASGSYNEQFF
- | TRBV5-1 | CASSLADRDTDTQYF
- | TRBV29-1 | CSVVVQNNQPQHF
many | TRBV7-8 | CASSPGGGTGREQYF
few | TRBV6-1 | CASRRTGDTGELFF
few | TRBV7-9 | CASSLEGRYTEAFF
- | TRBV6-2/TRBV6-3 | CASSYRGQGKHYEQYF